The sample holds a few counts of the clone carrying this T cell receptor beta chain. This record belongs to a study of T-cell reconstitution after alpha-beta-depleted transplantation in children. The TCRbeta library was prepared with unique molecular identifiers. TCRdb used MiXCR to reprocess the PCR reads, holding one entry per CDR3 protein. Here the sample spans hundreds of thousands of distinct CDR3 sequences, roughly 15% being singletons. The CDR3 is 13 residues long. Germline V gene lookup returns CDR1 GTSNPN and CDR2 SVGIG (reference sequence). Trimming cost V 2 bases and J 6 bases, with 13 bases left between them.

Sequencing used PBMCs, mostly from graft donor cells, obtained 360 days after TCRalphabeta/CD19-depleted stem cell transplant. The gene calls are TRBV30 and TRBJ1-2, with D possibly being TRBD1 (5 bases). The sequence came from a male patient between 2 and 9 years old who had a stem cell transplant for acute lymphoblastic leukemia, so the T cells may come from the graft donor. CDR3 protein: CAWSQGTPDGYTF. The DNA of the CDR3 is TGTGCCTGGAGTCAGGGTACCCCTGATGGCTACACCTTC.